The T cell receptor (beta chain) under discussion was sequenced for a study of blood T cell repertoires in COVID-19. This clone was seen just once. This CDR3 contains 11 residues. The germline V gene has CDR1 SQVTM and CDR2 ANQGSEA. The junction had 5 bases not matched to a gene; V was cut back by 6 bases and J by 9 bases. Libraries were prepared by immunoSEQ multiplex PCR; TCRdb keeps only in-frame clonotypes and omits some of them. Among some 460,000 clones listed, around nine tenths were seen once. Material: PBMCs or T cells enriched from blood (not recorded which). This chain uses TRBV29-1 with TRBJ1-1; 9 bases align to TRBD1. The source of this sequence is a woman between 18 and 29 years old with acute COVID-19. Written as DNA, the CDR3 is TGCAGCGTCACCGGGACAGGGAAAGCTTTCTTT. This sequence encodes CSVTGTGKAFF.